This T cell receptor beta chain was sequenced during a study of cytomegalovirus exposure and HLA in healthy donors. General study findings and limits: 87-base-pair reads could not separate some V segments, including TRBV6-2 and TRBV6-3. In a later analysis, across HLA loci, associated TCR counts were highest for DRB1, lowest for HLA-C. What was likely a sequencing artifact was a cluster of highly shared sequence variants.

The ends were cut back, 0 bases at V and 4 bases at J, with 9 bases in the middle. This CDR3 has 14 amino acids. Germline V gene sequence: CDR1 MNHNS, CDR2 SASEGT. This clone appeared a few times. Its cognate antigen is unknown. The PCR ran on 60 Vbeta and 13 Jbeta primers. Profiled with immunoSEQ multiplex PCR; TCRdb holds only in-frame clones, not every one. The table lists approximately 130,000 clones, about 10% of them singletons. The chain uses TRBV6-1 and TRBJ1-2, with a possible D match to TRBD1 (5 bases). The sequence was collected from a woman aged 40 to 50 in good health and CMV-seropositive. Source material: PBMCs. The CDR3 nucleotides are TGTGCCAGCAGTGAAGCGCTGGGGGGCTATGGCTACACCTTC. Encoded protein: CASSEALGGYGYTF.